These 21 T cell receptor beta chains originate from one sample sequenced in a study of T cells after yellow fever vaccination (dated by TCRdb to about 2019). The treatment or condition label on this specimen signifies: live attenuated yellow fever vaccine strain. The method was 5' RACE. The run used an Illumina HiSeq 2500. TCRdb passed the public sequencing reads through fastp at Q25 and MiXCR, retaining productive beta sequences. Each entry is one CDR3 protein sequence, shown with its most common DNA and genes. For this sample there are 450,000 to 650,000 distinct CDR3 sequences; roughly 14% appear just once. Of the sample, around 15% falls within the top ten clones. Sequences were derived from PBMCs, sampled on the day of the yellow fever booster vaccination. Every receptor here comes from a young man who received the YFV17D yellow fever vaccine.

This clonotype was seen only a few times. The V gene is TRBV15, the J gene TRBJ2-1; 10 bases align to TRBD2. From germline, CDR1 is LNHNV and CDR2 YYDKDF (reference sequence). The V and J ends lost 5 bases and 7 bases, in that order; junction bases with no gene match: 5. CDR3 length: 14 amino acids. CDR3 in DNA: TGTGCCACCAGCCCGGGACTAGCGTCGAATGAGCAGTTCTTC. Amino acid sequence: CATSPGLASNEQFF.

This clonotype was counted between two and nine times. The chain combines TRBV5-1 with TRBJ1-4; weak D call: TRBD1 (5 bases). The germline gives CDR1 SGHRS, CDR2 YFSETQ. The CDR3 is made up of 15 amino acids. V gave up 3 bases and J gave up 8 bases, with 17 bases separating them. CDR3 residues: CASSSWGREEEKLFF. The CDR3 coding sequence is TGCGCCAGCAGCTCGTGGGGGAGGGAAGAGGAAAAACTGTTTTTT.

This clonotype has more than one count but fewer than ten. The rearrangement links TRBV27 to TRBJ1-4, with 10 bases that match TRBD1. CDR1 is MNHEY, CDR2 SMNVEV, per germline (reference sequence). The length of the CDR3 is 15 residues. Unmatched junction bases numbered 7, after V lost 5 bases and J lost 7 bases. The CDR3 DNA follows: TGTGCCAGCAGTATACCGGGACAGGGGATTGAAAAACTGTTTTTT. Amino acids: CASSIPGQGIEKLFF. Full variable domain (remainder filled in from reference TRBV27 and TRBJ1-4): EAQVTQNPRYLITVTGKKLTVTCSQNMNHEYMSWYRQDPGLGLRQIYYSMNVEVTDKGDVPEGYKVSRKEKRNFPLILESPSPNQTSLYFCASSIPGQGIEKLFFGSGTQLSVL.

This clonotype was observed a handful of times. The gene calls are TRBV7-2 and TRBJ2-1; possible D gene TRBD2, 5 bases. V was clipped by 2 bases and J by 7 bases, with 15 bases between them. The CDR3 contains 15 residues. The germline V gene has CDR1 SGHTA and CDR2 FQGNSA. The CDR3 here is CASSLLGSSGNEQFF. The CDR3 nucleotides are TGTGCCAGCAGCTTACTAGGCAGCTCGGGAAATGAGCAGTTCTTC.

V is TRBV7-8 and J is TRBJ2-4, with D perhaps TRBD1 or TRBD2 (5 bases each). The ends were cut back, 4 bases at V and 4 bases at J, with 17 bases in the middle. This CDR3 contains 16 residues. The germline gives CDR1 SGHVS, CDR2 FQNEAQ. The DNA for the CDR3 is TGTGCCAGCAGCTATGGATCCGGGACGGTGAAAAACATTCAGTACTTC. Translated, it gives CASSYGSGTVKNIQYF.

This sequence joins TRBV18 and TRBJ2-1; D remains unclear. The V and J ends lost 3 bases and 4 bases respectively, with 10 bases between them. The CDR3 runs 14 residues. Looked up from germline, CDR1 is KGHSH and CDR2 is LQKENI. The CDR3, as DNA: TGTGCCAGCTCACCGTCGCGTAATTACAATGAGCAGTTCTTC. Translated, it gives CASSPSRNYNEQFF.

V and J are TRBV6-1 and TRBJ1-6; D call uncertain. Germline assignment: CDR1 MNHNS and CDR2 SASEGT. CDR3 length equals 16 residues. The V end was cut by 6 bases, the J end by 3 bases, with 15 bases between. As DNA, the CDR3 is TGTGCCAGCAGAATGTCCGACCGAAGCTATAATTCACCCCTCCACTTT. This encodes CASRMSDRSYNSPLHF.

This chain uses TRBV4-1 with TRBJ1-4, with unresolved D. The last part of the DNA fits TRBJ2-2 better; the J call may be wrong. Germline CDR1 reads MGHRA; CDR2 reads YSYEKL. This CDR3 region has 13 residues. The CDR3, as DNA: TGCGCCAGCAGCCAAGTGGGTAAAGAGGAGCTGTTTTTT. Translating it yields CASSQVGKEELFF.

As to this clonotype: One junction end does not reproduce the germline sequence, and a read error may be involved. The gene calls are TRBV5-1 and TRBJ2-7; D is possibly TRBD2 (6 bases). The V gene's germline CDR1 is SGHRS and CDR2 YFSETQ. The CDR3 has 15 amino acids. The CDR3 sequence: CASTLGSGYSYEQYF. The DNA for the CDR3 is TGCGCCAGCACCTTGGGGAGCGGGTACTCCTACGAGCAGTACTTC.

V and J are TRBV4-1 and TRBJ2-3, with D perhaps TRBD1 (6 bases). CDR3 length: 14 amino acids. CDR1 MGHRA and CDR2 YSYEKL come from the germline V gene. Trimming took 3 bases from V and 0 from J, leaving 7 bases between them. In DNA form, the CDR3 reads TGCGCCAGCAGCCAGCAGGGGAGCACAGATACGCAGTATTTT. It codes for CASSQQGSTDTQYF.

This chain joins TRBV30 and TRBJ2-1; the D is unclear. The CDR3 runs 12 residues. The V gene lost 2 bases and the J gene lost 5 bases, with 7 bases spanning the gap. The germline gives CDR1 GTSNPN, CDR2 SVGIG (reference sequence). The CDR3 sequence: CAWSQRNNEQFF. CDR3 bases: TGTGCCTGGAGTCAGAGGAACAATGAGCAGTTCTTC.

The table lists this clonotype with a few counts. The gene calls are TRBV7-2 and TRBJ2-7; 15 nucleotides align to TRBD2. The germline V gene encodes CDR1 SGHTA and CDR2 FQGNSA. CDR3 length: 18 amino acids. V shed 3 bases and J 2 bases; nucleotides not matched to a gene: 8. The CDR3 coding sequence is TGTGCCAGCAGCTTTGCGGGACTAGCGGGAGGTTCCCCCTACGAGCAGTACTTC. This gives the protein CASSFAGLAGGSPYEQYF.

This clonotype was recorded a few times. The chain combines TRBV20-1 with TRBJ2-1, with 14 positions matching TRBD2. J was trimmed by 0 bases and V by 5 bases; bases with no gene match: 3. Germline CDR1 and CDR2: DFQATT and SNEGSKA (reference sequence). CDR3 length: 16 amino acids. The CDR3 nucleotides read TGCAGTGCTGCGGGGACTAGCGGGGGCTCCTACAATGAGCAGTTCTTC. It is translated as CSAAGTSGGSYNEQFF.

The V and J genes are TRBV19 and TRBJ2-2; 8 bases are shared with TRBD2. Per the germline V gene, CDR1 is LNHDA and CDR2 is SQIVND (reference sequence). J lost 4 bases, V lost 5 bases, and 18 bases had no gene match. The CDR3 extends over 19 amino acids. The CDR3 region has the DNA TGTGCCAGTAGTCCCATGCAATGGTGGCGGGAGGCCAGCACCGGGGAGCTGTTTTTT. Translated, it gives CASSPMQWWREASTGELFF.

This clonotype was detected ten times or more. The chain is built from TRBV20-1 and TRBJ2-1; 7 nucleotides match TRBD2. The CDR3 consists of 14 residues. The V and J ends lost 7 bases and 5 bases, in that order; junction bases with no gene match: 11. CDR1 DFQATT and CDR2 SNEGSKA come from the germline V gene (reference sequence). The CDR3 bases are TGCAGTGTTAGGCGGGAGCTGGGAAACAATGAGCAGTTCTTC. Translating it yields CSVRRELGNNEQFF.

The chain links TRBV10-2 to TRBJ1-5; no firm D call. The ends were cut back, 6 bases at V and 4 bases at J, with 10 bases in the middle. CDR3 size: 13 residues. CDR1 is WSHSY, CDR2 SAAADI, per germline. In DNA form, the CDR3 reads TGCGCCAGCAGAGCCCCTGGGAATCAGCCCCAGCATTTT. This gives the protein CASRAPGNQPQHF.

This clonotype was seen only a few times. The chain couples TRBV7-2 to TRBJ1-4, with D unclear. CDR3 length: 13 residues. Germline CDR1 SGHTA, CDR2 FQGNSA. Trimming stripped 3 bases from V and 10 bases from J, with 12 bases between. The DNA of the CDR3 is TGTGCCAGCAGCTTCGGGCAGAACGGAAAACTGTTTTTT. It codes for CASSFGQNGKLFF.

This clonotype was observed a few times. The CDR3 region has the DNA TGTGCCAGCTCCCGGACTGTCACCGCCTACGAGCAGTACTTC. Amino acid sequence: CASSRTVTAYEQYF. This chain connects TRBV18 to TRBJ2-7; possible D gene TRBD2, 5 bases. The V end was cut by 6 bases, the J end by 2 bases, with 14 bases between. CDR3 length equals 14 residues. Germline V gives CDR1 KGHSH, CDR2 LQKENI.

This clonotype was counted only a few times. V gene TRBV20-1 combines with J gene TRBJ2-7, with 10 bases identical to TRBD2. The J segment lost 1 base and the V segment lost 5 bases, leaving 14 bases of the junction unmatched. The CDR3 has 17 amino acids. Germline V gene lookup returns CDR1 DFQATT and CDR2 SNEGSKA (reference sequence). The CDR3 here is CSAGAPLLAGESYEQYF. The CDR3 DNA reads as TGCAGTGCTGGGGCCCCCCTCCTAGCGGGAGAGTCCTACGAGCAGTACTTC.

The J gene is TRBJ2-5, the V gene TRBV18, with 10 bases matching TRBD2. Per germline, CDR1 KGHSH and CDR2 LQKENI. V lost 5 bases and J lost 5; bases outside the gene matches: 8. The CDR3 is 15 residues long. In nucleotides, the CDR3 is TGTGCCAGCTCAATTCTAGCGGGAGAAATGGAGACCCAGTACTTC. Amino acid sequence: CASSILAGEMETQYF.

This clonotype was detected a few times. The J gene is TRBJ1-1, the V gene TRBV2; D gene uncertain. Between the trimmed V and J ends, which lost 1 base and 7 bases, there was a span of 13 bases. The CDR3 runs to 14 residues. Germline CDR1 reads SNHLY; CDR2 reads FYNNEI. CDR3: CASSEGPLRHEAFF. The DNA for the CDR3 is TGTGCCAGCAGTGAAGGCCCCCTCCGGCATGAAGCTTTCTTT. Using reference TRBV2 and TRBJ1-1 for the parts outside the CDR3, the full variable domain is EPEVTQTPSHQVTQMGQEVILRCVPISNHLYFYWYRQILGQKVEFLVSFYNNEISEKSEIFDDQFSVERPDGSNFTLKIRSTKLEDSAMYFCASSEGPLRHEAFFGQGTRLTVV.